Below, 18 T cell receptor beta chains from the same sample are listed, as sequenced in a study of CD8 T cells in ankylosing spondylitis. TCRdb reprocessed the 5' RACE reads via MiXCR and lists one record per CDR3 protein. The sample has roughly 280,000 distinct CDR3 sequences, around 19% seen once. The sample comprised blood, either unsorted or a sorted T cell fraction (not recorded which). All receptors derive from a male donor with ankylosing spondylitis or in good health (not recorded which).

The J gene is TRBJ2-2, the V gene TRBV4-2; perhaps TRBD2 as D (6 bases). Germline CDR1 is LGHNA and CDR2 is YNFKEQ. The CDR3 spans 17 residues. Trimming took off 0 bases at V and 5 bases at J, with 16 bases between the two ends. The CDR3 region has the DNA TGTGCCAGCAGCCAAGATGGAGGGGCGGCAAGGACCGGGGAGCTGTTTTTT. It specifies CASSQDGGAARTGELFF.

Concerning this clonotype itself: This may come from a read error, since a much larger clone is one base off. The chain employs TRBV5-6 and TRBJ2-1, with D unresolved. Germline-derived CDR1 and CDR2 are SGHDT and YYEEEE. The CDR3 totals 15 residues. The CDR3: CASNLSGRSYNEQFF. The CDR3 DNA reads as TGTGCCAGCAACTTGTCGGGCCGATCCTACAATGAGCAGTTCTTC.

The rearrangement joins TRBV19 to TRBJ2-1; D possibly corresponds to TRBD2 (6 bases). The CDR3 has 16 amino acids. Germline CDR1 is LNHDA and CDR2 is SQIVND (reference sequence). V lost 5 bases to trimming and J lost 6 bases, with 20 bases between them. The DNA of the CDR3 is TGTGCCAGTAGTTCTCTCGGGGACTTCCCGCTCAATGAGCAGTTCTTC. It specifies CASSSLGDFPLNEQFF.

The rearrangement joins TRBV6-1 to TRBJ2-6; unclear D gene. The germline V gene encodes CDR1 MNHNS and CDR2 SASEGT. The V gene lost 5 bases and the J gene lost 0 bases, with 5 bases spanning the gap. This CDR3 has 14 amino acids. CDR3 in DNA: TGTGCCAGCAGTAAAGGCTCTGGGGCCAACGTCCTGACTTTC. Translation gives CASSKGSGANVLTF.

The chain recombines TRBV28 with TRBJ2-3, with a possible D match to TRBD2 (6 bases). V was pared by 1 base and J by 4 bases, with 9 bases between. The germline CDR1 and CDR2 sequences are MDHEN and SYDVKM. The CDR3 extends over 14 amino acids. CDR3 residues: CASSLSASADTQYF. The CDR3 DNA is TGTGCCAGCAGTTTATCGGCTAGCGCAGATACGCAGTATTTT.

The CDR3 reads CSLGGLRPGYNEQFF. In DNA form, the CDR3 reads TGCAGCCTTGGGGGGCTTAGACCTGGCTACAATGAGCAGTTCTTC. This chain joins TRBV29-1 and TRBJ2-1, with D perhaps given as TRBD1 or TRBD2 (6 bases each). The germline CDR1 and CDR2 sequences are SQVTM and ANQGSEA. The V and J ends lost 8 bases and 3 bases respectively, with 20 bases between them. This CDR3 is built from 15 residues.

This clonotype was detected a few times. The J gene is TRBJ1-5, the V gene TRBV7-2; no reliable D call. Trimming cost V 3 bases and J 4 bases, with 10 bases left between them. CDR3 size: 14 residues. CDR1 is SGHTA, CDR2 FQGNSA, per germline. The CDR3 DNA follows: TGTGCCAGCAGCTTCGACATTGGAAATCAGCCCCAGCATTTT. Protein sequence: CASSFDIGNQPQHF.

The V and J genes are TRBV15 and TRBJ2-3; TRBD2 matches at 13 bases. The CDR3 totals 17 residues. CDR1 and CDR2 (germline): LNHNV, YYDKDF (reference sequence). The junction had 4 bases not matched to a gene; V was cut back by 2 bases and J by 2 bases. The DNA of the CDR3 is TGTGCCACCAGCAGACCGGGACTAGCGGGGCTCACAGATACGCAGTATTTT. It yields the protein CATSRPGLAGLTDTQYF.

This clonotype occurred a few times. The chain combines TRBV20-1 with TRBJ2-1; D assignment may be TRBD1 or TRBD2 (5 bases each). CDR3 length: 13 residues. CDR1 is DFQATT, CDR2 SNEGSKA, per germline (reference sequence). V was shortened by 6 bases and J by 6 bases, with 15 bases between the two germline ends. The DNA for the CDR3 is TGCAGTGCGGGGTCAGAGGGGCTCAATGAGCAGTTCTTC. As protein: CSAGSEGLNEQFF.

This clonotype turned up a few times. The chain combines TRBV21-1 with TRBJ1-2; no DNA check was done on the table's D call, TRBD1. TRBV21-1 is termed a pseudogene. The CDR3 has 16 amino acids. CDR3 coding DNA: TGTGCCAGCAGCAAAGCCCGCAGGGGGCACAACTATGGCTACACCTTC. Encoded protein: CASSKARRGHNYGYTF.

This clonotype has ten or more counts. The chain is built from TRBV10-2 and TRBJ1-1; D is unresolved. The CDR3 sequence is 12 residues long. V lost 6 bases and J lost 8, with 13 bases in between. Germline-derived CDR1 and CDR2 are WSHSY and SAAADI. CDR3 sequence reads: CASRSGGWEAFF. The DNA of the CDR3 is TGCGCCAGCAGATCAGGTGGTTGGGAAGCTTTCTTT.

The chain links TRBV6-1 to TRBJ2-7; TRBD1 matches 8 bases. This CDR3 is 13 amino acids long. From germline, CDR1 is MNHNS and CDR2 SASEGT. CDR3 region: CASSVRDRYEPYV. The CDR3 nucleotides read TGTGCCAGCAGTGTCCGGGACAGGTACGAGCCGTACGTC.

The V gene is TRBV7-8, the J gene TRBJ2-7; no clear D. The V gene's germline CDR1 is SGHVS and CDR2 FQNEAQ. V was shortened by 2 bases and J by 2 bases, with 7 bases between the two germline ends. The CDR3 spans 13 residues. The CDR3: CASSLRPAYEQYV. CDR3 nucleotide sequence: TGTGCCAGCAGCTTACGTCCGGCCTACGAGCAGTACGTC.

J is TRBJ2-5 and V is TRBV2; D not certain. The germline V and J ends were trimmed by 2 bases and 2 bases, with 12 bases remaining between them. Germline CDR1 is SNHLY and CDR2 is FYNNEI. The CDR3 covers 15 residues. CDR3 in amino acids: CASSETSAQQETQYF. The CDR3 nucleotides read TGTGCCAGCAGTGAAACGTCAGCGCAACAAGAGACCCAGTACTTC.

V gene TRBV9 combines with J gene TRBJ2-3, with 8 bases that match TRBD2. From germline, CDR1 is SGDLS and CDR2 YYNGEE. This CDR3 spans 16 amino acids. The V and J ends lost 0 bases and 2 bases, in that order; junction bases with no gene match: 5. The CDR3 here is CASSVGTSGHTDTQYF. For the CDR3, the DNA is TGTGCCAGCAGCGTAGGTACTAGCGGACACACAGATACGCAGTATTTT. Variable domain in full (rest from reference TRBV9 and TRBJ2-3): DSGVTQTPKHLITATGQRVTLRCSPRSGDLSVYWYQQSLDQGLQFLIQYYNGEERAKGNILERFSAQQFPDLHSELNLSSLELGDSALYFCASSVGTSGHTDTQYFGPGTRLTVL.

In this sample, this clonotype turned up a few times. The chain employs TRBV20-1 and TRBJ2-5; TRBD2 matches at 15 bases. CDR1 is DFQATT, CDR2 SNEGSKA, per germline (reference sequence). V gave up 3 bases and J gave up 9 bases; unmatched junction bases: 8. The CDR3 is 15 amino acids. The CDR3 region has the DNA TGCAGTGCTAGTAAGGGACTAGCGGGGGGTACGGCCCAGTACTTC. Protein product: CSASKGLAGGTAQYF.

The V call is TRBV7-3, the J call TRBJ2-2, with 7 bases identical to TRBD1. The ends lost 3 bases at V and 5 bases at J; junction bases unmatched: 6. Germline-derived CDR1 and CDR2 are SGHTA and FQGTGA. CDR3 size: 15 residues. CDR3 protein: CASSFLGGETGELFF. The CDR3 region has the DNA TGTGCCAGCAGCTTTCTAGGGGGCGAGACCGGGGAGCTGTTTTTT.

This clonotype was observed a handful of times. The chain has TRBV20-1 and TRBJ1-1; 12 bases match TRBD1. Trimming took 2 bases from V and 4 from J; bases not matched to a gene: 8. Germline loops: CDR1 DFQATT, CDR2 SNEGSKA (reference sequence). CDR3 length: 16 residues. The CDR3 here is CSARPPGQGARTEAFF. The CDR3 DNA reads TGCAGTGCTAGACCACCGGGACAGGGGGCGCGCACTGAAGCTTTCTTT.